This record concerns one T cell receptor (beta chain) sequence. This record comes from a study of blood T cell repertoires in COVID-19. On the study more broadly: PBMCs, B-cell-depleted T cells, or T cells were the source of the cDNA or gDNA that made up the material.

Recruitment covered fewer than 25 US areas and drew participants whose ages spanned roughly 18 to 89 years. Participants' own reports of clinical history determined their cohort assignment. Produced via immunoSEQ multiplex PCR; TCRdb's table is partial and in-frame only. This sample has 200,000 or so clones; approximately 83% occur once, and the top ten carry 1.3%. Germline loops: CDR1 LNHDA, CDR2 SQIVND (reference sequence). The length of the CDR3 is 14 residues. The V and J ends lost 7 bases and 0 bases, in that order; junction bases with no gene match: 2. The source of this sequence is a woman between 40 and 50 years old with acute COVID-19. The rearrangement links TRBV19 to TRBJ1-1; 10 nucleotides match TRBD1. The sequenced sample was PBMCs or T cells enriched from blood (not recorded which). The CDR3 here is CASTDRGLNTEAFF. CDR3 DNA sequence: TGTGCCAGTACAGACAGGGGGCTGAACACTGAAGCTTTCTTT. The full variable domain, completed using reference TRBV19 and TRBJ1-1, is DGGITQSPKYLFRKEGQNVTLSCEQNLNHDAMYWYRQDPGQGLRLIYYSQIVNDFQKGDIAEGYSVSREKKESFPLTVTSAQKNPTAFYLCASTDRGLNTEAFFGQGTRLTVV.